Each of the 14 T cell receptor beta chains below was sequenced from the same sample in a study of blood T cell repertoires in COVID-19. TCRdb's copy holds only in-frame clones and misses some; the assay was immunoSEQ multiplex PCR. The data show 200,000 to 300,000 clones, about 91% seen once. The sequenced sample consisted of PBMCs or T cells enriched from blood (not recorded which). Source of these receptors: a woman aged 40 to 49 with acute COVID-19.

This clone was picked up one time. The rearrangement links TRBV10-2 to TRBJ2-5, with 9 bases matching TRBD2. The CDR3 length is 15 residues. Germline V lookup: CDR1 WSHSY, CDR2 SAAADI. Germline trimming cut 0 bases from V and 2 bases from J; bases unmatched to any gene: 1. The CDR3 DNA is TGCGCCAGCAGTGAGTCTAGCGGGGGTCAAGAGACCCAGTACTTC. Translated, it gives CASSESSGGQETQYF.

This clone has just a few counts. V usage is TRBV5-4 and J usage is TRBJ2-2, with TRBD1 matching over 8 bases. The germline V gene has CDR1 SGHNT and CDR2 YYREEE (reference sequence). CDR3 length: 12 amino acids. Trimming cost V 4 bases and J 8 bases; bases outside gene matches: 1. Here the CDR3 reads CASSGDRGELFF. The CDR3 coding sequence is TGTGCCAGCAGCGGGGACAGGGGGGAGCTGTTTTTT.

CDR3 bases: TGTGCCAGCAGCCACTCCGGGGGCACTGAAGCTTTCTTT. This codes for CASSHSGGTEAFF. The chain combines TRBV11-2 with TRBJ1-1; possibly TRBD1 for D (5 bases). Germline V lookup: CDR1 SGHAT, CDR2 FQNNGV. This CDR3 spans 13 amino acids. V gave up 5 bases and J gave up 4 bases, with 11 bases separating them.

The DNA of the CDR3 is TGTGCCACCAGCGGGCGACAGGGGTCGGCGGAAAAACTGTTTTTT. It yields the protein CATSGRQGSAEKLFF. This chain connects TRBV15 to TRBJ1-4, with 8 positions matching TRBD1. This CDR3 has 15 residues. After removal of 5 bases from V and 8 bases from J, the junction contained 10 bases not matched to a gene. Germline CDR1 is LNHNV and CDR2 is YYDKDF (reference sequence).

CDR3 loop: CASSPTRWRNTIYF. The DNA for the CDR3 is TGTGCCAGCAGCCCGACGAGGTGGAGAAACACCATATATTTT. The chain links TRBV11-3 to TRBJ1-3; D unclear. Trimming shortened V by 5 bases and J by 5 bases, and 13 bases separated the two germline ends. CDR1 and CDR2 from the germline V gene are SGHNT and YENEEA. The CDR3 is made up of 14 amino acids.

CDR3 sequence: CASSALAGAPRELFF. CDR3 nucleotide sequence: TGTGCCAGCAGCGCCCTAGCGGGAGCACCTCGCGAGCTGTTTTTT. J is TRBJ2-2 and V is TRBV9; 10 bases are a match to TRBD2. The CDR3 is 15 residues long. Germline CDR1 reads SGDLS; CDR2 reads YYNGEE. Trimming at V came to 3 bases and at J to 11 bases, leaving 10 bases not matched to a gene.

A single count supports this clone. For the CDR3, the DNA is TGTGCCAGCAGCTTAGTGGGGACAGGAATCTACGAGCAGTACGTC. Protein sequence: CASSLVGTGIYEQYV. The chain has TRBV11-3 and TRBJ2-7; 8 nucleotides agree with TRBD1. Trimming at V came to 1 base and at J to 3 bases, leaving 5 bases not matched to a gene. Germline-derived CDR1 and CDR2 are SGHNT and YENEEA. CDR3 length: 15 amino acids.

The CDR3 protein is CASSLAMQDYGYTF. In DNA, the CDR3 is TGTGCCAGCAGCTTAGCCATGCAGGACTATGGCTACACCTTC. The chain carries TRBV7-8 and TRBJ1-2, with D uncertain. The ends were cut back, 0 bases at V and 3 bases at J, with 8 bases in the middle. Germline-derived CDR1 and CDR2 are SGHVS and FQNEAQ. The CDR3 contains 14 residues.

The genes are TRBV7-2 and TRBJ2-5, with 10 bases identical to TRBD2. Trimming took 0 bases from V and 5 from J; bases not matched to a gene: 9. The CDR3 is 17 residues long. CDR1 is SGHTA, CDR2 FQGNSA, per germline. CDR3: CASSLASGGALWETQYF. CDR3 nucleotides: TGTGCCAGCAGCTTAGCGAGCGGGGGGGCCCTCTGGGAGACCCAGTACTTC.

This clone was found once. CDR3 sequence reads: CASSLGQNQPQHF. In nucleotides, the CDR3 is TGCGCCAGCAGCTTGGGGCAGAATCAGCCCCAGCATTTT. The rearrangement joins TRBV5-1 to TRBJ1-5; D is ambiguous. The germline CDR1 and CDR2 sequences are SGHRS and YFSETQ. V lost 0 bases, J lost 4 bases, and 5 bases lay in between. This CDR3 contains 13 residues. Supplemented by reference TRBV5-1 and TRBJ1-5, the full variable domain reads KAGVTQTPRYLIKTRGQQVTLSCSPISGHRSVSWYQQTPGQGLQFLFEYFSETQRNKGNFPGRFSGRQFSNSRSEMNVSTLELGDSALYLCASSLGQNQPQHFGDGTRLSIL.

The J gene is TRBJ2-2, the V gene TRBV29-1, with D possibly TRBD2 on 6 matching bases. With 4 bases removed from V and 5 bases from J, the gap between germline ends came to 14 bases. CDR1 is SQVTM and CDR2 is ANQGSEA in the germline V gene. The CDR3 is made up of 14 amino acids. CDR3 bases: TGCAGCGTTGCCGGGACTCAATATACCGGGGAGCTGTTTTTT. Protein sequence: CSVAGTQYTGELFF.

The chain links TRBV6-6 to TRBJ2-5; D is possibly TRBD1 (6 bases). Germline lookup yields CDR1 MNHNY and CDR2 SVGAGI (reference sequence). The V end was cut by 6 bases, the J end by 0 bases, with 14 bases between. There are 15 residues in the CDR3. This CDR3 reads CASSPKQGYQETQYF. The CDR3 DNA follows: TGTGCCAGCAGCCCAAAACAGGGCTACCAAGAGACCCAGTACTTC.

The genes are TRBV5-1 and TRBJ1-1; a possible D gene is TRBD1 (5 bases). Germline loops: CDR1 SGHRS, CDR2 YFSETQ. The CDR3 length is 13 residues. V lost 4 bases to trimming and J lost 4 bases, with 11 bases between them. The CDR3 is CASSPLGGTEAFF. The CDR3 DNA reads TGCGCCAGCAGCCCCCTGGGGGGCACTGAAGCTTTCTTT.

This clone turned up a few times. The chain combines TRBV24-1 with TRBJ2-2, with D uncertain. This CDR3 contains 10 residues. Per germline, CDR1 KGHDR and CDR2 SFDVKD. Between the trimmed V and J ends, which lost 9 bases and 7 bases, there was a span of 5 bases. The CDR3 loop reads CATSVGELFF. In DNA form, the CDR3 reads TGTGCCACCTCGGTCGGGGAGCTGTTTTTT.